The clone carrying this T cell receptor (beta chain) was counted at least ten times. Time point meaning: newly diagnosed GD, antithyroid drugs for less than 3 months. PBMC RNA served as the TCR library source. The source of the sample is a study of regulatory T cells in long-lasting Graves disease. The TCR beta library used iRepertoire HTBI primers with Arm-PCR amplification of CDR3. MiXCR, applied by TCRdb to the multiplex PCR reads, yields one record per CDR3 protein. This sample has about 540,000 distinct CDR3 sequences, with roughly 13% found just once. The ends were cut back, 5 bases at V and 4 bases at J, with 5 bases in the middle. CDR1 KGHDR and CDR2 SFDVKD come from the germline V gene. This CDR3 contains 12 residues. Another study also made use of these data, one on T cells in Graves' hyperthyroidism and ophthalmopathy.

The sequence was collected from a man aged 30-40 years with Graves disease. The sequences come from peripheral blood mononuclear cells (PBMCs), collected at new diagnosis, from a patient treated with antithyroid drugs. V gene TRBV24-1 combines with J gene TRBJ2-1; maybe TRBD1 (5 bases). CDR3 in DNA: TGTGCCACCAGTGGACAGTACAATGAGCAGTTCTTC. This codes for CATSGQYNEQFF.